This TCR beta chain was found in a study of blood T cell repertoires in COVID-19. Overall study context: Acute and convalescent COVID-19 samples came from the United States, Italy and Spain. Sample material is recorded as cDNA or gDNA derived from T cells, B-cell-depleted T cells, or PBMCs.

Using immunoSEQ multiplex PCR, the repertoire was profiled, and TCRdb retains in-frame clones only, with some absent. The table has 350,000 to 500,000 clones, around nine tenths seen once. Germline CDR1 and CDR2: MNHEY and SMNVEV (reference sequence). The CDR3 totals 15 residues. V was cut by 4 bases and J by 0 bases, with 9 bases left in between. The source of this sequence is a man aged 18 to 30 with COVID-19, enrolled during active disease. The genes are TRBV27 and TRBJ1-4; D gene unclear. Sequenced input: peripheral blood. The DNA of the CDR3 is TGTGCCAGCAGTTCCCACAGCCCAACTAATGAAAAACTGTTTTTT. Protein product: CASSSHSPTNEKLFF. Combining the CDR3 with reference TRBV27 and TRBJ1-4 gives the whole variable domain EAQVTQNPRYLITVTGKKLTVTCSQNMNHEYMSWYRQDPGLGLRQIYYSMNVEVTDKGDVPEGYKVSRKEKRNFPLILESPSPNQTSLYFCASSSHSPTNEKLFFGSGTQLSVL.